These 30 T cell receptor beta chains came from one sample sequenced in a study of blood T cells in healthy people across ages. The authors ran a second PCR of roughly 6 to 11 cycles using a sample-barcoded 5' primer and a J-beta primer mix. TCRdb independently ran MiXCR on the 5' RACE reads; one entry per CDR3 protein. This sample carries 1.5 million to 2 million distinct CDR3 sequences, around 42% of them seen once, and the ten largest clones take roughly 24%. Sequenced: blood. These receptors came from a human donor in good health.

This sequence joins TRBV14 and TRBJ2-1; 8 bases line up with TRBD2. CDR3 length: 16 amino acids. CDR1 is SGHDN, CDR2 FVKESK, per germline. V trimming: 1 base; J trimming: 3 bases; junction bases outside the gene matches: 5. The CDR3 is CASSQAGGRFYNEQFF. CDR3 nucleotide sequence: TGTGCCAGCAGCCAAGCGGGGGGGCGGTTCTACAATGAGCAGTTCTTC. Complete variable domain (other parts from reference TRBV14 and TRBJ2-1): EAGVTQFPSHSVIEKGQTVTLRCDPISGHDNLYWYRRVMGKEIKFLLHFVKESKQDESGMPNNRFLAERTGGTYSTLKVQPAELEDSGVYFCASSQAGGRFYNEQFFGPGTRLTVL.

This clonotype was detected only a few times. The V call is TRBV7-2, the J call TRBJ2-5; no clear D gene. This CDR3 spans 14 amino acids. The V end was cut by 2 bases, the J end by 4 bases, with 11 bases between. The germline V gene encodes CDR1 SGHTA and CDR2 FQGNSA. The CDR3 sequence is CASSLLQSGETQYF. The CDR3 nucleotides are TGTGCCAGCAGCTTATTACAGAGTGGAGAGACCCAGTACTTC.

This chain links TRBV29-1 with TRBJ2-3; 7 bases agree with TRBD2. The CDR3 sequence is 13 residues long. Germline V gene lookup returns CDR1 SQVTM and CDR2 ANQGSEA. V shed 8 bases, J shed 0 bases, and the junction held 5 bases outside the gene matches. The CDR3 reads CSIAAGSTDTQYF. CDR3 DNA: TGCAGCATCGCAGCGGGGAGCACAGATACGCAGTATTTT.

The CDR3 DNA follows: TGCGCCAGCAGCGCTGGGGCATCATTACACTATGGCTACACCTTC. This codes for CASSAGASLHYGYTF. The chain links TRBV4-3 to TRBJ1-2; perhaps TRBD1 as D (5 bases). CDR1 and CDR2 (germline): LGHNA, YSLEER. CDR3 length: 15 residues. V lost 5 bases and J lost 3, with 16 bases in between.

The chain joins TRBV28 to TRBJ1-2, with 7 bases fitting TRBD1. The germline CDR1 and CDR2 sequences are MDHEN and SYDVKM. J gave up 2 bases and V 3 bases, and 3 bases lay outside the gene matches. The CDR3 is made up of 14 amino acids. This CDR3 reads CASSFPQGNYGYTF. CDR3 DNA sequence: TGTGCCAGCAGTTTTCCACAGGGGAACTATGGCTACACCTTC.

The chain is built from TRBV7-8 and TRBJ2-7; 8 bases are a match to TRBD2. The CDR3 consists of 15 residues. The germline V gene encodes CDR1 SGHVS and CDR2 FQNEAQ. The junction had 8 bases not matched to a gene; V was cut back by 4 bases and J by 3 bases. The DNA of the CDR3 is TGTGCCAGCAGCTCCCGAAGGACTAGCTACTACGAGCAGTACTTC. This codes for CASSSRRTSYYEQYF.

In this sample, this clonotype turned up a few times. This chain joins TRBV6-2 or TRBV6-3 and TRBJ2-1; no reliable D call. CDR1 MNHEY and CDR2 SVGEGT come from the germline V gene. The CDR3 runs 11 residues. V was cut by 6 bases and J by 7 bases, with 7 bases left in between. The CDR3 here is CASSQMNEQFF. The DNA for the CDR3 is TGTGCCAGCAGCCAGATGAATGAGCAGTTCTTC.

The rearrangement links TRBV10-3 to TRBJ2-7, with D perhaps matching TRBD1 or TRBD2 (6 bases each). The CDR3 spans 14 residues. V lost 1 base, J lost 5 bases, and 12 bases lay in between. Germline loops: CDR1 ENHRY, CDR2 SYGVKD. CDR3 bases: TGTGCCATCAGTGAGTTGGGGGGCGCGGACGAGCAGTACTTC. Encoded protein: CAISELGGADEQYF.

The V call is TRBV10-3, the J call TRBJ2-7; 10 nucleotides match TRBD1. This CDR3 has 15 amino acids. V lost 4 bases and J lost 3; bases outside the gene matches: 6. The germline V gene has CDR1 ENHRY and CDR2 SYGVKD. CDR3 in amino acids: CAISGGTGDGYEQYF. The CDR3 region has the DNA TGTGCCATCAGTGGAGGGACAGGGGATGGCTACGAGCAGTACTTC.

The chain joins TRBV4-3 to TRBJ1-1, with TRBD1 matching over 7 bases. V dropped 0 bases and J dropped 5; count of bases not matched to a gene: 9. Germline V lookup: CDR1 LGHNA, CDR2 YSLEER. CDR3 length equals 16 residues. The CDR3 spells CASSQDHRGPGTEAFF. In DNA form, the CDR3 reads TGCGCCAGCAGCCAAGATCACAGGGGACCGGGGACTGAAGCTTTCTTT.

This clonotype has only a few counts. V usage is TRBV12-5 and J usage is TRBJ1-2, with D possibly TRBD1 on 5 matching bases. CDR3 size: 14 residues. CDR1 is LGHNT and CDR2 is FRNRAP in the germline V gene. Deletions cut 1 base from V and 4 bases from J, with 10 bases between. CDR3 coding DNA: TGTGCTAGTGGTTTGGAGTGGGGCCCCTATGGCTACACCTTC. As protein: CASGLEWGPYGYTF.

V is TRBV20-1 and J is TRBJ1-1; D is possibly TRBD1 (5 bases). The CDR3 has 14 residues. The V gene's germline CDR1 is DFQATT and CDR2 SNEGSKA (reference sequence). The germline V and J ends were trimmed by 3 bases and 0 bases, with 11 bases remaining between them. The CDR3 protein is CSASDARVNTEAFF. CDR3 nucleotide sequence: TGCAGTGCTAGTGACGCCAGGGTGAACACTGAAGCTTTCTTT.

This chain connects TRBV3-1 to TRBJ1-2; D might be TRBD1 (5 bases). The germline gives CDR1 LGHDT, CDR2 YNNKEL (reference sequence). This CDR3 spans 15 amino acids. V dropped 4 bases and J dropped 3 bases, with 15 bases sitting between them. The CDR3 region has the DNA TGTGCCAGCAGCCTTCATAGGGACGGCGACTATGGCTACACCTTC. The encoded protein is CASSLHRDGDYGYTF. Together with reference TRBV3-1 and TRBJ1-2, the CDR3 gives the full variable domain: DTAVSQTPKYLVTQMGNDKSIKCEQNLGHDTMYWYKQDSKKFLKIMFSYNNKELIINETVPNRFSPKSPDKAHLNLHINSLELGDSAVYFCASSLHRDGDYGYTFGSGTRLTVV.

This clonotype has only a few counts. The genes are TRBV29-1 and TRBJ2-5; D unresolved. The germline CDR1 and CDR2 sequences are SQVTM and ANQGSEA. This CDR3 is built from 12 residues. V was cut by 7 bases and J by 5 bases, with 14 bases left in between. DNA of the CDR3: TGCAGCGCAGACTGGGTAGGGGAGACCCAGTACTTC. Amino acid sequence: CSADWVGETQYF.

The CDR3 nucleotides are TGTGCCAGCAAGAGATCCGGGGGCGTCCAGGACGAGCAGTACTTC. It yields the protein CASKRSGGVQDEQYF. The chain is built from TRBV6-1 and TRBJ2-7; either TRBD1 or TRBD2 may fit D (6 bases each). CDR3 size: 15 residues. From germline, CDR1 is MNHNS and CDR2 SASEGT. V lost 7 bases to trimming and J lost 5 bases, with 21 bases between them.

A few counts support this clonotype. The chain combines TRBV5-6 with TRBJ2-5; TRBD1 matches at 8 bases. CDR1 and CDR2 (germline): SGHDT, YYEEEE. The junction had 17 bases not matched to a gene; V was cut back by 5 bases and J by 5 bases. This CDR3 is built from 17 residues. The CDR3 reads CASSALSFHDRGETQYF. The CDR3 DNA reads TGTGCCAGCAGTGCCCTTTCATTCCACGACAGGGGTGAGACCCAGTACTTC.

The V and J genes are TRBV4-3 and TRBJ2-4; the D is unclear. This CDR3 is 15 amino acids long. V gave up 0 bases and J gave up 13 bases, with 19 bases separating them. The germline V gene has CDR1 LGHNA and CDR2 YSLEER. CDR3 amino acids: CASSQDMGLQEIQYF. The CDR3 region has the DNA TGCGCCAGCAGCCAAGATATGGGTTTGCAAGAGATCCAGTACTTC.

The chain employs TRBV14 and TRBJ1-4; D is unresolved. Germline CDR1 reads SGHDN; CDR2 reads FVKESK. CDR3 size: 13 residues. The V gene lost 5 bases and the J gene lost 6 bases, with 10 bases spanning the gap. CDR3 sequence reads: CASSSGSYEKLFF. In DNA, the CDR3 is TGTGCCAGCAGCTCTGGGTCGTATGAAAAACTGTTTTTT.

CDR3: CASSYSGGSIGYEQYF. CDR3 bases: TGTGCCAGCAGTTACAGCGGGGGGTCCATAGGCTACGAGCAGTACTTC. This sequence joins TRBV12-3 or TRBV12-4 and TRBJ2-7; 9 bases map to TRBD2. J gave up 3 bases and V 4 bases, and 10 bases lay outside the gene matches. CDR3 length: 16 residues.

The chain joins TRBV29-1 to TRBJ2-7; 7 nucleotides line up with TRBD1. The germline V gene has CDR1 SQVTM and CDR2 ANQGSEA. V lost 4 bases to trimming and J lost 2 bases; unmatched junction nucleotides: 5. The CDR3 has 13 residues. CDR3 amino acids: CSVGTGTAYEQYF. The CDR3, as DNA: TGCAGCGTTGGGACCGGGACAGCCTACGAGCAGTACTTC.

Regarding this clonotype: Possible read error: a much larger clone is one base away. The genes are TRBV29-1 and TRBJ1-4; D not resolved. The CDR3 sequence is 15 residues long. Trimming took off 6 bases at V and 8 bases at J, with 22 bases between the two ends. Germline-derived CDR1 and CDR2 are SQVTM and ANQGSEA. The CDR3 coding sequence is TGCAGCGTCGCTGGAACAGCCCCCGGTGGAGAAAAACTGTTTTTT. This encodes CSVAGTAPGGEKLFF. Complete variable domain (other parts from reference TRBV29-1 and TRBJ1-4): SAVISQKPSRDICQRGTSLTIQCQVDSQVTMMFWYRQQPGQSLTLIATANQGSEATYESGFVIDKFPISRPNLTFSTLTVSNMSPEDSSIYLCSVAGTAPGGEKLFFGSGTQLSVL.

Turning to this clonotype: This may be a read error, as it is one base from a much larger clone. This rearrangement joins TRBV11-3 to TRBJ1-2; TRBD1 might be the D (5 bases). This CDR3 region has 12 residues. Trimming removed 5 bases from V and 4 bases from J, with 8 bases in between. Germline V gene sequence: CDR1 SGHNT, CDR2 YENEEA. CDR3 sequence reads: CASSAGLYGYTF. CDR3 nucleotides: TGTGCCAGCAGCGCAGGGCTCTATGGCTACACCTTC.

V is TRBV6-5 and J is TRBJ2-1, with D maybe TRBD1 (6 bases). V lost 6 bases and J lost 4, with 19 bases in between. This CDR3 is built from 16 residues. Germline V gene sequence: CDR1 MNHEY, CDR2 SVGAGI. The CDR3 DNA follows: TGTGCCAGCAGCCCTACCGGGCAGGGGCAGTACAATGAGCAGTTCTTC. Protein sequence: CASSPTGQGQYNEQFF.

Only a few counts were recorded for this clonotype. This rearrangement joins TRBV29-1 to TRBJ2-4; a weak D match, TRBD2 (5 bases). The V end lost 6 bases, the J end lost 0 bases, and 15 bases lay between the germline ends. Germline-derived CDR1 and CDR2 are SQVTM and ANQGSEA. The CDR3 runs 15 residues. The DNA for the CDR3 is TGCAGCGTGAAGGGAGATCTCGTAGCCAAAAACATTCAGTACTTC. Its translation is CSVKGDLVAKNIQYF.

The genes are TRBV7-8 and TRBJ1-4; D gene ambiguous. Germline V gene sequence: CDR1 SGHVS, CDR2 FQNEAQ. The CDR3 runs 16 residues. V was cut by 0 bases and J by 4 bases, with 12 bases left in between. CDR3 in amino acids: CASSLARGSHNEKLFF. The CDR3 bases are TGTGCCAGCAGCTTAGCGCGTGGCAGCCATAATGAAAAACTGTTTTTT.

This clonotype was counted many times. This chain connects TRBV15 to TRBJ1-2; D perhaps matches TRBD1 (5 bases). The V and J ends lost 0 bases and 3 bases respectively, with 8 bases between them. Looked up from germline, CDR1 is LNHNV and CDR2 is YYDKDF (reference sequence). The CDR3 totals 14 residues. CDR3 nucleotide sequence: TGTGCCACCAGCAGAGATCGGGGCGACTATGGCTACACCTTC. Translated: CATSRDRGDYGYTF.

This clonotype was counted a single time. V is TRBV9 and J is TRBJ2-1; 10 bases fit TRBD1. This CDR3 comprises 16 residues. Germline lookup yields CDR1 SGDLS and CDR2 YYNGEE. With V trimmed by 3 bases and J by 6 bases, 9 bases remained unmatched. CDR3 loop: CASSAHRDRGFNEQFF. The CDR3 nucleotides read TGTGCCAGCAGCGCCCACCGGGACAGGGGCTTCAATGAGCAGTTCTTC.

This clonotype was seen more than once but under ten times. The chain couples TRBV4-3 to TRBJ2-4; D could derive from TRBD1 or TRBD2 (5 bases each). V lost 0 bases, J lost 1 base, and 13 bases lay in between. CDR3 length equals 17 residues. Germline V gene lookup returns CDR1 LGHNA and CDR2 YSLEER. Here the CDR3 reads CASSQELGVFAKNIQYF. The CDR3 nucleotides read TGCGCCAGCAGCCAAGAATTGGGGGTTTTCGCCAAAAACATTCAGTACTTC.

This clonotype has a handful of counts. The chain links TRBV6-1 to TRBJ2-7; no firm D call. Between the trimmed V and J ends, which lost 6 bases and 2 bases, there was a span of 23 bases. The germline V gene encodes CDR1 MNHNS and CDR2 SASEGT. This CDR3 is built from 17 residues. CDR3 nucleotide sequence: TGTGCCAGCAGCCGCCTGAACCGGAGACTCATACCCTACGAGCAGTACTTC. This gives the protein CASSRLNRRLIPYEQYF.

The CDR3: CSATGTENEKLFF. The CDR3 bases are TGCAGTGCTACCGGGACAGAGAATGAAAAACTGTTTTTT. The genes are TRBV20-1 and TRBJ1-4; TRBD1 agrees at 7 bases. This CDR3 contains 13 residues. J gave up 5 bases and V 4 bases, and 4 bases lay outside the gene matches. The germline V gene has CDR1 DFQATT and CDR2 SNEGSKA (reference sequence).